Listed below are T cell receptor beta chains from one sample, sequenced in a study of HIV-infected patients and healthy controls. TCRdb independently ran MiXCR on the 5' RACE reads; one entry per CDR3 protein. The profile shows about 64,000 distinct CDR3 sequences, over 15% of them singletons. The sample was CD4+ T cells from blood. The receptors stem from a human donor in good health. Each CDR3 is given with its conserved first and last residue. Each record gives: J gene, clone size, D gene, V gene, CDR3 length, CDR3 protein, CDR3 DNA. The D gene is left open where the match is weak. The size of a clone is reported for some rows only, either as once, few or many, or as a class for expanded clones.

TRBJ1-5 | many | TRBD1 | TRBV12-5 | 18 | CASGLVRGDRAGNQPQHF | TGTGCTAGTGGTTTGGTACGAGGAGACAGGGCAGGCAATCAGCCCCAGCATTTT
TRBJ2-6 | few | TRBD1 | TRBV10-3 | 17 | CAISDPTGVAGANVLTF | TGTGCCATCAGTGACCCGACAGGGGTAGCTGGGGCCAACGTCCTGACTTTC
TRBJ2-5 | many | TRBD2 | TRBV29-1 | 18 | CSVVGGLAGGGRSGTQYF | TGCAGCGTTGTGGGGGGGCTAGCGGGAGGGGGCCGTTCAGGGACCCAGTACTTC
TRBJ1-6 | few | - | TRBV5-1 | 15 | CASSLLGVGNSPLHF | TGCGCCAGCAGCTTGTTAGGGGTTGGTAATTCACCCCTCCACTTT
TRBJ2-3 | - | - | TRBV7-9 | 16 | CASSLALVVRADTQYF | TGTGCCAGCAGCTTAGCGCTAGTGGTCCGCGCAGATACGCAGTATTTT
TRBJ2-7 | - | TRBD1 | TRBV6-6 | 14 | CASSPGTVASEQYF | TGTGCCAGCAGTCCCGGGACAGTAGCTTCCGAGCAGTACTTC
TRBJ2-3 | few | TRBD2 | TRBV9 | 18 | CASSVGVFNGGAEDTQYF | TGTGCCAGCAGCGTAGGGGTGTTCAACGGGGGGGCCGAAGATACGCAGTATTTT
TRBJ2-2 | many | - | TRBV6-1 | 14 | CASSPTGNTGELFF | TGTGCCAGCAGTCCTACAGGGAACACCGGGGAGCTGTTTTTT
TRBJ2-2 | many | - | TRBV7-9 | 14 | CASRRLGGTGELFF | TGTGCCAGCAGACGACTAGGAGGCACCGGGGAGCTGTTTTTT
TRBJ2-1 | - | TRBD2 | TRBV6-5 | 18 | CASSYWGIAGVKHNEQFF | TGTGCCAGCAGTTACTGGGGAATAGCGGGAGTAAAACACAATGAGCAGTTCTTC
TRBJ1-1 | few | TRBD1 | TRBV15 | 14 | CATSRVQGATEAFF | TGTGCCACCAGCAGAGTACAGGGGGCGACTGAAGCTTTCTTT
TRBJ1-6 | - | TRBD1 | TRBV3-1 | 18 | CASSLTTGASSYNSPLHF | TGTGCCAGCAGCCTGACTACAGGGGCGAGCTCCTATAATTCACCCCTCCACTTT
TRBJ1-4 | few | - | TRBV12-3/TRBV12-4 | 15 | CASSLGFGANEKLFF | TGTGCCAGCAGTTTAGGATTCGGGGCTAATGAAAAACTGTTTTTT
TRBJ1-2 | many | - | TRBV18 | 14 | CASSPQNSNYGYTF | TGTGCCAGCTCACCACAAAACAGTAACTATGGCTACACCTTC
TRBJ2-2 | once | - | TRBV30 | 14 | CAWRGGQNTGELFF | TGTGCCTGGAGGGGGGGGCAGAACACCGGGGAGCTGTTTTTT
TRBJ2-3 | many | TRBD2 | TRBV11-1 | 16 | CASSSGTSGRTDTQYF | TGTGCCAGCAGCTCCGGGACTAGCGGGAGAACAGATACGCAGTATTTT
TRBJ2-7 | many | TRBD1 | TRBV20-1 | 13 | CSAFDRAPHEQYF | TGCAGTGCCTTCGACAGGGCCCCCCACGAGCAGTACTTC
TRBJ2-2 | - | TRBD1 | TRBV11-2 | 16 | CASSLDRGRNTGELFF | TGTGCCAGCAGCCTAGACAGGGGGCGCAACACCGGGGAGCTGTTTTTT
TRBJ2-5 | many | - | TRBV20-1 | 14 | CSARDYRAAETQYF | TGCAGTGCTAGAGATTACAGGGCGGCGGAGACCCAGTACTTC
TRBJ2-3 | - | - | TRBV6-1 | 13 | CASSERVRDTQYF | TGTGCCAGCAGTGAAAGGGTTAGAGATACGCAGTATTTT
TRBJ2-3 | few | TRBD2 | TRBV6-6 | 14 | CASSPGGGIDTQYF | TGTGCCAGCAGTCCCGGGGGGGGGATAGATACGCAGTATTTT
TRBJ1-2 | - | - | TRBV30 | 14 | CAGTRAAHNYGYTF | TGTGCCGGAACGAGGGCAGCGCATAACTATGGCTACACCTTC
TRBJ1-5 | few | TRBD1 | TRBV6-2/TRBV6-3 | 15 | CATGTGGGGNQPQHF | TGTGCCACCGGGACAGGGGGAGGGGGCAATCAGCCCCAGCATTTT
TRBJ1-2 | many | - | TRBV6-5 | 14 | CATLPRQGGYGYTF | TGTGCCACCCTCCCCCGCCAGGGTGGGTATGGCTACACCTTC
TRBJ1-5 | few | - | TRBV6-5 | 13 | CASSRVEGEAQHF | TGTGCCAGCAGTCGTGTAGAGGGTGAAGCCCAGCATTTT
TRBJ2-6 | many | TRBD1 | TRBV10-3 | 16 | CAIMGQVGVRANVLTF | TGTGCCATCATGGGACAGGTTGGTGTGAGGGCCAACGTCCTGACTTTC
TRBJ2-3 | - | TRBD1 | TRBV12-3/TRBV12-4 | 15 | CASRAGTGGPDTQYF | TGTGCCAGCCGTGCCGGGACAGGGGGGCCAGATACGCAGTATTTT
TRBJ2-3 | once | - | TRBV20-1 | 14 | CSARLGPSTDTQYF | TGCAGTGCTAGACTAGGACCTAGCACAGATACGCAGTATTTT
TRBJ2-2 | many | - | TRBV7-9 | 17 | CASSSQRNSILTGELFF | TGTGCCAGCAGCTCACAACGAAACTCGATCTTAACCGGGGAGCTGTTTTTT
TRBJ2-3 | - | - | TRBV12-3/TRBV12-4 | 14 | CASSPVWPTDTQYF | TGTGCCAGCAGTCCGGTCTGGCCGACAGATACGCAGTATTTT
TRBJ1-1 | few | - | TRBV18 | 15 | CASSPPDNMNTEAFF | TGTGCCAGCTCACCACCGGACAATATGAACACTGAAGCTTTCTTT
TRBJ2-2 | - | - | TRBV30 | 15 | CAWSPFRANTGELFF | TGTGCCTGGAGTCCCTTTAGAGCGAACACCGGGGAGCTGTTTTTT
TRBJ1-5 | many | - | TRBV5-6 | 15 | CASSLFSGGNQPQHF | TGTGCCAGCAGCTTGTTTTCGGGAGGCAATCAGCCCCAGCATTTT